This TCR beta chain was identified in a study of blood T cell repertoires in COVID-19. Overall study: Acute and convalescent COVID-19 samples came from the United States, Italy and Spain. In each case, the material was cDNA or gDNA derived from T cells, B-cell-depleted T cells, or PBMCs.

TCRdb keeps only in-frame clones here, not all; method: immunoSEQ multiplex PCR. The table has over 100,000 clones, 91% seen once. Germline V gene data show CDR1 as LNHDA and CDR2 as SQIVND (reference sequence). The CDR3 is 16 residues long. Losses at the gene ends were 0 bases for V and 4 bases for J; bases not matched to a gene: 4. Sequenced sample: peripheral blood. This receptor was identified in a man aged 18-30 years with acute or convalescent COVID-19. The chain combines TRBV19 with TRBJ2-1, with 9 bases matching TRBD1. The CDR3 sequence: CASSIDPGQGYNEQFF. In nucleotides, the CDR3 is TGTGCCAGTAGTATAGACCCGGGACAGGGTTACAATGAGCAGTTCTTC.